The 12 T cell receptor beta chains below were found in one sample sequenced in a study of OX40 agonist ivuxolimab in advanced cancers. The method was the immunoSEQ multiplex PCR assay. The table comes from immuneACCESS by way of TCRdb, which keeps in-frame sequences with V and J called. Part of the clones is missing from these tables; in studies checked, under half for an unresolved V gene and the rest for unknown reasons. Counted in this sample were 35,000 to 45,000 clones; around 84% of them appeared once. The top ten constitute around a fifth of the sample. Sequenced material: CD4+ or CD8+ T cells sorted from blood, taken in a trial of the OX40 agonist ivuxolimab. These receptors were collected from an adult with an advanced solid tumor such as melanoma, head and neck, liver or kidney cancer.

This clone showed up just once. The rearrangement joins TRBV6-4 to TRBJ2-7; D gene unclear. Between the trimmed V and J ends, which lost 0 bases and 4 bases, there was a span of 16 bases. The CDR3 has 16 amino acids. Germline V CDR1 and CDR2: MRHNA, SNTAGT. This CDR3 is CASSDSTPNARYEQYF. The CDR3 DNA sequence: TGTGCCAGCAGTGACTCGACCCCGAATGCTAGGTACGAGCAGTACTTC.

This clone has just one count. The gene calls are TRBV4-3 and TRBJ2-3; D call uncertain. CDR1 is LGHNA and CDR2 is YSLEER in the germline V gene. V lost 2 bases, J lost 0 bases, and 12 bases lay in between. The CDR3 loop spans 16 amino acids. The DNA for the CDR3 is TGCGCCAGCAGCCAAACAGCCCCGCTTAGCACAGATACGCAGTATTTT. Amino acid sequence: CASSQTAPLSTDTQYF.

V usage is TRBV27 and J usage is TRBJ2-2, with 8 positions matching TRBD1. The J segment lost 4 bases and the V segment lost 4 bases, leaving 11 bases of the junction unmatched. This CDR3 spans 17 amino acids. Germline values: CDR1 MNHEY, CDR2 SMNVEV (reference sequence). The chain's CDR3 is CASSSNRQGIGTGELFF. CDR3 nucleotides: TGTGCCAGCAGTTCTAACAGACAGGGGATAGGCACCGGGGAGCTGTTTTTT.

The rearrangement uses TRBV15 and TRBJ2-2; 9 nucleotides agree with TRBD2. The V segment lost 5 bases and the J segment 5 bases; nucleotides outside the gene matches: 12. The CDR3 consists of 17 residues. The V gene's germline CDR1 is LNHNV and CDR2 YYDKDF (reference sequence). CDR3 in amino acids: CATSGPAGGLITGELFF. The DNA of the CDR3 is TGTGCCACCAGCGGCCCAGCGGGGGGCCTAATAACCGGGGAGCTGTTTTTT.

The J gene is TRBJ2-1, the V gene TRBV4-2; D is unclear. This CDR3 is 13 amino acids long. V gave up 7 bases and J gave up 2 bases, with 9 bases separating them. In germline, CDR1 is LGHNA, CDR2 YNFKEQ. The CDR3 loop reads CASMELAYNEQFF. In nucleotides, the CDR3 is TGTGCCAGCATGGAGCTAGCCTACAATGAGCAGTTCTTC.

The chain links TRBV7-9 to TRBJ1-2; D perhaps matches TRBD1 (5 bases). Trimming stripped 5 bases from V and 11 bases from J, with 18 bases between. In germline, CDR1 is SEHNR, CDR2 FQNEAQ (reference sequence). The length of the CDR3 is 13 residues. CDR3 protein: CASSEGQRPGYTF. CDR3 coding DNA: TGTGCCAGCAGCGAAGGACAACGCCCGGGGTACACCTTC.

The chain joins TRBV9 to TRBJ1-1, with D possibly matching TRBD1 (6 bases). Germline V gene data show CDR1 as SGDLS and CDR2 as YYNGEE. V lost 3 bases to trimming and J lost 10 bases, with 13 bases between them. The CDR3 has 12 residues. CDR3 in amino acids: CASSGPVGGAFF. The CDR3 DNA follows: TGTGCCAGCAGCGGCCCCGTAGGGGGAGCTTTCTTT.

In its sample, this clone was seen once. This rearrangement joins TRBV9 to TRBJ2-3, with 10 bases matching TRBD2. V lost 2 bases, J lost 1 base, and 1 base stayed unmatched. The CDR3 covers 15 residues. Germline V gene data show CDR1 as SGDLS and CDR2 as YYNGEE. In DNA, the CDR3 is TGTGCCAGCAGCGTTGGGACTAGCGGCACAGATACGCAGTATTTT. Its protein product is CASSVGTSGTDTQYF.

The CDR3 region has the DNA TGTGCCAGCAGTTACACGCGGACAGGGGACGAGCAGTACGTC. Amino acid sequence: CASSYTRTGDEQYV. The chain employs TRBV6-6 and TRBJ2-7; 9 bases agree with TRBD1. The junction had 4 bases not matched to a gene; V was cut back by 2 bases and J by 5 bases. The CDR3 has 14 residues. Per the germline V gene, CDR1 is MNHNY and CDR2 is SVGAGI (reference sequence).

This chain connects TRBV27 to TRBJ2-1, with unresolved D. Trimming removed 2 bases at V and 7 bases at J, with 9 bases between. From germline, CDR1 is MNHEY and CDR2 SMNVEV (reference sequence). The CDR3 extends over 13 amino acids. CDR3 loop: CASSLTQLNEQFF. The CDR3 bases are TGTGCCAGCAGTTTAACGCAGCTTAATGAGCAGTTCTTC.

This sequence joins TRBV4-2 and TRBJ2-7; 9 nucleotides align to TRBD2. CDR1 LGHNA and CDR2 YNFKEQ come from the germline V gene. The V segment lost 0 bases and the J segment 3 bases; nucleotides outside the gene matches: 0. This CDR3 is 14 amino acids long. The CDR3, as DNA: TGTGCCAGCAGCCAAGAAGCGGGGGGCTACGAGCAGTACTTC. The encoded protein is CASSQEAGGYEQYF.

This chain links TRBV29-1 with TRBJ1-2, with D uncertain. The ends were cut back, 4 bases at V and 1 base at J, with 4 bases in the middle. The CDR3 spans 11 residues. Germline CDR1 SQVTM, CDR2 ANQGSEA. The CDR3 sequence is CSVVINYGYTF. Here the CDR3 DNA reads TGCAGCGTTGTAATTAACTATGGCTACACCTTC.